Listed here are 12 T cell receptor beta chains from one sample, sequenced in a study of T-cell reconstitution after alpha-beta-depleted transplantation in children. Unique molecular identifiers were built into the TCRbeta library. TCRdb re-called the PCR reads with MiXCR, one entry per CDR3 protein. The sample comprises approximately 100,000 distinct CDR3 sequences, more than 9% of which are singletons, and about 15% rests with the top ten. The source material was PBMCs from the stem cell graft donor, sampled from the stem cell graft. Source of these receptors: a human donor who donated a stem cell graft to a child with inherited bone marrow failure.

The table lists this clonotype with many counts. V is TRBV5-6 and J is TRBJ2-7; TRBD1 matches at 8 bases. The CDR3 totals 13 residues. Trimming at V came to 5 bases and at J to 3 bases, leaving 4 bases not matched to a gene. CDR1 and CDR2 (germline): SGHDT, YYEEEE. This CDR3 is CASSSGQVYEQYF. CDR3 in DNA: TGTGCCAGCAGTTCGGGACAGGTCTACGAGCAGTACTTC.

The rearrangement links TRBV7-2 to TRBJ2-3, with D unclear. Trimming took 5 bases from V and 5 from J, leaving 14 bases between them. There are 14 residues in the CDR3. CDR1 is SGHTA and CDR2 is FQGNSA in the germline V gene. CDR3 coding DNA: TGTGCCAGCAGCCCCGACACTGGGGTAGATACGCAGTATTTT. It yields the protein CASSPDTGVDTQYF.

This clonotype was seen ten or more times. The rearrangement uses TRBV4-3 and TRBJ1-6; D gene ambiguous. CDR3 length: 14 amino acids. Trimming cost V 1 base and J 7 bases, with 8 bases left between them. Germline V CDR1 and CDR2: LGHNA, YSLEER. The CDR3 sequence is CASSQVPGNSPLHF. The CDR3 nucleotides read TGCGCCAGCAGCCAAGTTCCGGGAAATTCACCCCTCCACTTT.

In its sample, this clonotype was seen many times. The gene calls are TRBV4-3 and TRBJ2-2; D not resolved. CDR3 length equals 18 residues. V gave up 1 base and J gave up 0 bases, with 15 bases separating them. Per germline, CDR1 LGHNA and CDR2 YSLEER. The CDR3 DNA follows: TGCGCCAGCAGCCAAGTGGGCTGGGCATCCACGAACACCGGGGAGCTGTTTTTT. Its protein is CASSQVGWASTNTGELFF.

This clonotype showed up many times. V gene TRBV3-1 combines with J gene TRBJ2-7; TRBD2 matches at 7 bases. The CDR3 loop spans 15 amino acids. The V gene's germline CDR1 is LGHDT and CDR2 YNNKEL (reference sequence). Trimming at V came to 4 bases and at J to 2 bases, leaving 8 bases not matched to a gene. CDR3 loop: CASSRDLAVAYEQYF. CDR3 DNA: TGTGCCAGCAGCCGAGACCTAGCGGTAGCCTACGAGCAGTACTTC.

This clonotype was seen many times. The CDR3 nucleotides are TGTGCCAGCGCAAAGGGAGGGTCAGAGACCCAGTACTTC. This sequence encodes CASAKGGSETQYF. The V gene is TRBV5-4, the J gene TRBJ2-5, with 7 positions matching TRBD2. Per germline, CDR1 SGHNT and CDR2 YYREEE (reference sequence). V trimming: 7 bases; J trimming: 4 bases; junction bases outside the gene matches: 7. This CDR3 is 13 amino acids long.

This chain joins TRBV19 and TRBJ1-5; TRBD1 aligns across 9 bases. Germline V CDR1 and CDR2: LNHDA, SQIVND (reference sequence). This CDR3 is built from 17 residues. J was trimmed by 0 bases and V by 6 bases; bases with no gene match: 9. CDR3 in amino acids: CASSSIGTGYSNQPQHF. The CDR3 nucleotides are TGTGCCAGTAGCAGCATCGGGACAGGGTATAGCAATCAGCCCCAGCATTTT.

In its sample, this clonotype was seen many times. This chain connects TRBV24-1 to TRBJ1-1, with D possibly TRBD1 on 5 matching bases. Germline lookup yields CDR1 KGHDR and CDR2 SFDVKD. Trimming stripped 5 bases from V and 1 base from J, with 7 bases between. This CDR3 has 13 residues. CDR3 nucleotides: TGTGCCACCAGTGTCGGACAGAACACTGAAGCTTTCTTT. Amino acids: CATSVGQNTEAFF.

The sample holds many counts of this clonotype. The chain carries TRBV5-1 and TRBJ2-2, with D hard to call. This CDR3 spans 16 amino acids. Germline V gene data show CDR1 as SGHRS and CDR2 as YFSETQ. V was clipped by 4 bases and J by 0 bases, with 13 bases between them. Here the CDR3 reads CASSPQAAANTGELFF. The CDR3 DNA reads TGCGCCAGCAGCCCCCAGGCGGCCGCGAACACCGGGGAGCTGTTTTTT. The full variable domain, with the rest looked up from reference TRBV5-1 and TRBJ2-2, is KAGVTQTPRYLIKTRGQQVTLSCSPISGHRSVSWYQQTPGQGLQFLFEYFSETQRNKGNFPGRFSGRQFSNSRSEMNVSTLELGDSALYLCASSPQAAANTGELFFGEGSRLTVL.

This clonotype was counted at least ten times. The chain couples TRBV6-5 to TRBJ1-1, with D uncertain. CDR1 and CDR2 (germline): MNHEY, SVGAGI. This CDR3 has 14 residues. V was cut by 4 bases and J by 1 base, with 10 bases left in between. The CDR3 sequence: CASSLQLSNTEAFF. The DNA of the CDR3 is TGTGCCAGCAGTTTACAGCTATCGAACACTGAAGCTTTCTTT.

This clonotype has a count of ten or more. Here the CDR3 reads CASSLVGDGQPQHF. For the CDR3, the DNA is TGTGCCAGCAGCTTAGTAGGGGACGGTCAGCCCCAGCATTTT. The chain couples TRBV7-8 to TRBJ1-5; possibly TRBD1 for D (5 bases). V was shortened by 1 base and J by 6 bases, with 10 bases between the two germline ends. The CDR3 is 14 amino acids. The V gene's germline CDR1 is SGHVS and CDR2 FQNEAQ.

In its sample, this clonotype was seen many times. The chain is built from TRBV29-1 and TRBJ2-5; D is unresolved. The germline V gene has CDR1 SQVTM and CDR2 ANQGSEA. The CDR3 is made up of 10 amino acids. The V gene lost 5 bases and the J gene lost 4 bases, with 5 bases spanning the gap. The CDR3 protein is CSVLGETQYF. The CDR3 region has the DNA TGCAGCGTTCTAGGAGAGACCCAGTACTTC. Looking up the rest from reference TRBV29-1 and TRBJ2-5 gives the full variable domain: SAVISQKPSRDICQRGTSLTIQCQVDSQVTMMFWYRQQPGQSLTLIATANQGSEATYESGFVIDKFPISRPNLTFSTLTVSNMSPEDSSIYLCSVLGETQYFGPGTRLLVL.